This T cell receptor beta chain was recovered during a study of cytomegalovirus exposure and HLA in healthy donors. Turning to this clone: What it binds is not known.

Amplification used 60 Vbeta primers and 13 Jbeta primers. This table comes from immunoSEQ multiplex PCR, and its TCRdb copy is limited to in-frame clones, with some not included. The sample has about 100,000 clones; roughly 73% are singletons. Study observations and caveats: Reported findings show TCR beta sequences accurately forecast HLA-A and HLA-B alleles in most subjects. As confirmed in vitro, three CMV-associated chains were specific for CMV antigens. Sequencing artifact likely explains a cluster of highly shared sequence variants.

The sequence was collected from a man between 25 and 39 years old in good health and CMV-seronegative. Sequencing was done on a sample of PBMCs.

CDR3: CASSEGVAGVNTGELFF. As DNA, the CDR3 is TGCGCCAGCAGTGAGGGCGTAGCGGGGGTGAACACCGGGGAGCTGTTTTTT. The rearrangement links TRBV10-1 to TRBJ2-2, with TRBD2 identical over 9 bases. The junction had 5 bases not matched to a gene; V was cut back by 2 bases and J by 1 base. The CDR3 is made up of 17 amino acids. CDR1 is WNHNN, CDR2 SYGVQD, per germline (reference sequence).